Presented here are 22 T cell receptor beta chains from one specimen sequenced in a study of T cell responses to AZD1222 COVID-19 vaccine. Profiled with immunoSEQ multiplex PCR; TCRdb holds only in-frame clones, not every one. The sample holds approximately 210,000 clones, 90% to 95% seen once. Sequencing was performed on peripheral blood, taken 28 days after the second dose of the MenACWY control vaccine. The origin of the receptors is an adult who received the MenACWY meningococcal vaccine as a control.

The CDR3 protein is CASSSGQGADTQYF. For the CDR3, the DNA is TGTGCCAGCAGCTCAGGACAGGGAGCAGATACGCAGTATTTT. The chain has TRBV7-2 and TRBJ2-3; TRBD1 matches 8 bases. In germline, CDR1 is SGHTA, CDR2 FQGNSA. V dropped 4 bases and J dropped 4; count of bases not matched to a gene: 4. The CDR3 contains 14 residues. The whole variable domain, remainder taken from reference TRBV7-2 and TRBJ2-3, is GAGVSQSPSNKVTEKGKDVELRCDPISGHTALYWYRQSLGQGLEFLIYFQGNSAPDKSGLPSDRFSAERTGGSVSTLTIQRTQQEDSAVYLCASSSGQGADTQYFGPGTRLTVL.

The chain links TRBV18 to TRBJ1-6, with 9 positions matching TRBD1. CDR3 length equals 14 residues. CDR1 KGHSH and CDR2 LQKENI come from the germline V gene. Trimming at V came to 3 bases and at J to 9 bases, leaving 3 bases not matched to a gene. The CDR3 spells CASSPPGQGSPLHF. The CDR3 nucleotides read TGTGCCAGCTCACCGCCGGGACAGGGTTCACCCCTCCACTTT.

The V and J genes are TRBV5-1 and TRBJ1-3, with TRBD1 matching over 11 bases. The CDR3 sequence is 16 residues long. Germline V CDR1 and CDR2: SGHRS, YFSETQ. Unmatched junction bases numbered 4, after V lost 3 bases and J lost 2 bases. CDR3 region: CASSSPGQGAGNTIYF. CDR3 bases: TGCGCCAGCAGCTCACCGGGACAGGGGGCTGGAAACACCATATATTTT.

The rearrangement links TRBV5-4 to TRBJ2-1, with 9 bases identical to TRBD2. Germline CDR1 SGHNT, CDR2 YYREEE (reference sequence). The CDR3 spans 17 residues. Trimming cost V 3 bases and J 7 bases; bases outside gene matches: 14. The CDR3 DNA reads TGTGCCAGCAGCTCCCCGGGGACTAGCCAGGGCCTAAATGAGCAGTTCTTC. This encodes CASSSPGTSQGLNEQFF.

This sequence joins TRBV4-2 and TRBJ1-3; tentative D call: TRBD1 (6 bases). The CDR3 length is 15 residues. CDR1 LGHNA and CDR2 YNFKEQ come from the germline V gene. The V and J ends lost 1 base and 0 bases respectively, with 7 bases between them. CDR3 in DNA: TGTGCCAGCAGCCAAGCCAGGGGCTCTGGAAACACCATATATTTT. Protein product: CASSQARGSGNTIYF.

The sample holds one count of this clone. The V and J genes are TRBV10-3 and TRBJ2-1; 8 nucleotides agree with TRBD2. The CDR3 spans 17 residues. V lost 2 bases and J lost 4; bases outside the gene matches: 10. Germline lookup yields CDR1 ENHRY and CDR2 SYGVKD. The CDR3 sequence: CAISEPPTGGRYNEQFF. The CDR3 DNA is TGTGCCATCAGTGAGCCCCCTACGGGGGGGAGATACAATGAGCAGTTCTTC.

The gene calls are TRBV25-1 and TRBJ1-1; 10 nucleotides line up with TRBD1. The CDR3 covers 14 residues. Germline V CDR1 and CDR2: MGHDK, SYGVNS. V lost 1 base and J lost 8; bases outside the gene matches: 4. CDR3 sequence (DNA): TGTGCCAGCAGTGAATCACCGGGACAGGGGGAAGCTTTCTTT. Its protein product is CASSESPGQGEAFF.

This chain links TRBV9 with TRBJ2-2; D not resolved. CDR1 is SGDLS, CDR2 YYNGEE, per germline. V was pared by 0 bases and J by 6 bases, with 9 bases between. The CDR3 is made up of 14 amino acids. As DNA, the CDR3 is TGTGCCAGCAGCGTAGCAAGCGACGCCGGGGAGCTGTTTTTT. Translation gives CASSVASDAGELFF.

The genes are TRBV5-5 and TRBJ1-2; maybe TRBD1 (5 bases). Germline V gene lookup returns CDR1 SGHKS and CDR2 YYEKEE (reference sequence). V shed 4 bases and J shed 0 bases, with 13 bases lying between them. The CDR3 covers 15 residues. CDR3 region: CASSPRELANYGYTF. CDR3 DNA sequence: TGTGCCAGCAGCCCCAGGGAGTTGGCTAACTATGGCTACACCTTC.

The V and J genes are TRBV6-1 and TRBJ2-7; 7 bases agree with TRBD1. The CDR3 has 18 amino acids. Germline loops: CDR1 MNHNS, CDR2 SASEGT. V shed 4 bases and J 2 bases; nucleotides not matched to a gene: 17. Here the CDR3 DNA reads TGTGCCAGCAGTGCCCCATCTACGACAGGGTTCGGGACCTACGAGCAGTACTTC. This codes for CASSAPSTTGFGTYEQYF.

V gene TRBV7-9 combines with J gene TRBJ1-3; D is uncertain. The V gene lost 5 bases and the J gene lost 3 bases, with 8 bases spanning the gap. Looked up from germline, CDR1 is SEHNR and CDR2 is FQNEAQ (reference sequence). CDR3 size: 13 residues. For the CDR3, the DNA is TGTGCCAGCAGCCCTGGGGTTGGAAACACCATATATTTT. It codes for CASSPGVGNTIYF.

The V call is TRBV7-8, the J call TRBJ2-7; 10 nucleotides match TRBD2. Germline V gene data show CDR1 as SGHVS and CDR2 as FQNEAQ. V dropped 2 bases and J dropped 6; count of bases not matched to a gene: 7. CDR3 size: 15 residues. In DNA, the CDR3 is TGTGCCAGCAGCTTAAGCGGGAGGGCCTCTAGCGAGCAGTACTTC. Translation gives CASSLSGRASSEQYF.

The chain combines TRBV6-5 with TRBJ2-2; no definite D call. Germline CDR1 is MNHEY and CDR2 is SVGAGI. The V end was cut by 2 bases, the J end by 3 bases, with 10 bases between. The CDR3 length is 15 residues. CDR3 protein: CASSYDAPDTGELFF. CDR3 DNA: TGTGCCAGCAGTTACGATGCTCCTGACACCGGGGAGCTGTTTTTT.

The chain uses TRBV28 and TRBJ1-2, with D hard to call. The CDR3 has 15 amino acids. V lost 7 bases and J lost 2, with 17 bases in between. Germline V gene sequence: CDR1 MDHEN, CDR2 SYDVKM. The CDR3 reads CASTTLSSPNYGYTF. The CDR3 DNA follows: TGTGCCAGCACTACCCTGAGCAGTCCGAACTATGGCTACACCTTC.

This sequence joins TRBV7-8 and TRBJ2-7, with 8 positions matching TRBD1. Germline V gene lookup returns CDR1 SGHVS and CDR2 FQNEAQ. V lost 5 bases, J lost 4 bases, and 7 bases stayed unmatched. The CDR3 has 14 amino acids. The CDR3 protein is CASSPGTGGYEQYF. CDR3 coding DNA: TGTGCCAGCAGCCCGGGGACAGGTGGTTACGAGCAGTACTTC. The whole variable domain, filled in from reference TRBV7-8 and TRBJ2-7, reads GAGVSQSPRYKVAKRGQDVALRCDPISGHVSLFWYQQALGQGPEFLTYFQNEAQLDKSGLPSDRFFAERPEGSVSTLKIQRTQQEDSAVYLCASSPGTGGYEQYFGPGTRLTVT.

This rearrangement joins TRBV30 to TRBJ2-2; possible D gene TRBD1, 5 bases. The CDR3 has 14 amino acids. CDR1 and CDR2 from the germline V gene are GTSNPN and SVGIG (reference sequence). Trimming removed 6 bases from V and 3 bases from J, with 14 bases in between. CDR3 loop: CACPSSGHTGELFF. CDR3 nucleotide sequence: TGTGCCTGCCCCTCATCAGGGCACACCGGGGAGCTGTTTTTT.

V is TRBV19 and J is TRBJ1-5; D uncertain. Germline V gene sequence: CDR1 LNHDA, CDR2 SQIVND (reference sequence). The CDR3 loop spans 16 amino acids. Trimming took off 1 base at V and 4 bases at J, with 14 bases between the two ends. CDR3 nucleotide sequence: TGTGCCAGTAGTATAGGGTGGCGACCGGAGAATCAGCCCCAGCATTTT. Its translation: CASSIGWRPENQPQHF. Using reference TRBV19 and TRBJ1-5 for the parts outside the CDR3, the full variable domain is DGGITQSPKYLFRKEGQNVTLSCEQNLNHDAMYWYRQDPGQGLRLIYYSQIVNDFQKGDIAEGYSVSREKKESFPLTVTSAQKNPTAFYLCASSIGWRPENQPQHFGDGTRLSIL.

The chain joins TRBV6-5 to TRBJ2-1; D not certain. Looked up from germline, CDR1 is MNHEY and CDR2 is SVGAGI. Trimming took off 0 bases at V and 6 bases at J, with 6 bases between the two ends. The CDR3 totals 13 residues. CDR3 in DNA: TGTGCCAGCAGTTACTCCCTCCTCAATGAGCAGTTCTTC. Translated, it gives CASSYSLLNEQFF.

The J gene is TRBJ2-3, the V gene TRBV27; D possibly corresponds to TRBD1 (6 bases). Trimming stripped 3 bases from V and 5 bases from J, with 6 bases between. Germline V CDR1 and CDR2: MNHEY, SMNVEV (reference sequence). The CDR3 covers 12 residues. The CDR3 bases are TGTGCCAGCAGTTTCAGGGGAGATACGCAGTATTTT. Residues: CASSFRGDTQYF.

V gene TRBV5-3 combines with J gene TRBJ2-7; D not certain. TRBV5-3 has ORF status, its function being uncertain. V was pared by 0 bases and J by 2 bases, with 12 bases between. The CDR3 extends over 15 amino acids. The CDR3 DNA is TGTGCCAGAAGCTTGGCCGGGCAGGCGACCTACGAGCAGTACTTC. It yields the protein CARSLAGQATYEQYF.

The chain links TRBV15 to TRBJ2-7; 7 bases line up with TRBD1. Per germline, CDR1 LNHNV and CDR2 YYDKDF (reference sequence). The junction had 13 bases not matched to a gene; V was cut back by 3 bases and J by 2 bases. The CDR3 runs 17 residues. The DNA for the CDR3 is TGTGCCACCAGCAGTGTCGGAAGGGGCAGGGGGACCTACGAGCAGTACTTC. Translated, it gives CATSSVGRGRGTYEQYF. The variable domain in full, with the rest retrieved from reference TRBV15 and TRBJ2-7, is DAMVIQNPRYQVTQFGKPVTLSCSQTLNHNVMYWYQQKSSQAPKLLFHYYDKDFNNEADTPDNFQSRRPNTSFCFLDIRSPGLGDTAMYLCATSSVGRGRGTYEQYFGPGTRLTVT.

J is TRBJ2-3 and V is TRBV7-9, with 7 bases identical to TRBD1. J lost 6 bases, V lost 5 bases, and 14 bases had no gene match. Germline V gene data show CDR1 as SEHNR and CDR2 as FQNEAQ (reference sequence). This CDR3 has 16 amino acids. The CDR3 DNA is TGTGCCAGCAGCCCAGAGTCAGGGGGTACCCGGGATACGCAGTATTTT. This codes for CASSPESGGTRDTQYF.